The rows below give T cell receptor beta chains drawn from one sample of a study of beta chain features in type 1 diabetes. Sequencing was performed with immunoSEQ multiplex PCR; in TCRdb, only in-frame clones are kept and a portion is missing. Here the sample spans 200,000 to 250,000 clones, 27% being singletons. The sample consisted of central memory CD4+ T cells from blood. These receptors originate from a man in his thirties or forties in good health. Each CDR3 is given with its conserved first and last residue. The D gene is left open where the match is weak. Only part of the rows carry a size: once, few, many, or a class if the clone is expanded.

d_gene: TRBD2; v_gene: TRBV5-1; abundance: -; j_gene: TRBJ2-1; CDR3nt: TGCGCCAGCAGCTTGGTAGGGACTAGCGGCAATGAGCAGTTCTTC; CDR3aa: CASSLVGTSGNEQFF
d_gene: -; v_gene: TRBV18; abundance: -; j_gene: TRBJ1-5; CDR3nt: TGTGCCAGCTCACCTGGAAATATCCAGCCCCAGCATTTT; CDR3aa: CASSPGNIQPQHF
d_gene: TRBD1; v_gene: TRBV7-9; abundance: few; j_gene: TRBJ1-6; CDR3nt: TGTGCCAGCAGCTTATTAGGAGGGGGCCATAATTCACCCCTCCACTTT; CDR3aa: CASSLLGGGHNSPLHF
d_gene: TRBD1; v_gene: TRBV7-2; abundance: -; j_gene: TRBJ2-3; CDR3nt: TGTGCCAGCAGCCGCGGACAGGTTAGCACAGATACGCAGTATTTT; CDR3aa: CASSRGQVSTDTQYF
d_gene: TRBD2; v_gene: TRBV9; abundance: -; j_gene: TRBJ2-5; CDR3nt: TGTGCCAGCAGCGTTAGTAGCGGGTTACCGGTAGAGACCCAGTACTTC; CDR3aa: CASSVSSGLPVETQYF
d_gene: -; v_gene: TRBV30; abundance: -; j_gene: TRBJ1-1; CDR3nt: TGTGCCTGGAGTGCCACTGAGAACACTGAAGCTTTCTTT; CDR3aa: CAWSATENTEAFF
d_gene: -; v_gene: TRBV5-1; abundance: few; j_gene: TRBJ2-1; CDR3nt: TGCGCCAGCAGCTTGGAGGTAGATGGTGACGATGAGCAGTTCTTC; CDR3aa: CASSLEVDGDDEQFF
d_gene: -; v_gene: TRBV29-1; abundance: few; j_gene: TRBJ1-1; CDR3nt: TGCAGCGCTGCTCGGGGGAACACTGAAGCTTTCTTT; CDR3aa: CSAARGNTEAFF
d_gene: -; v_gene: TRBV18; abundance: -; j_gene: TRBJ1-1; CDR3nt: TGTGCCAGCTCACCACCGACAGCAAGGACTGAAGCTTTCTTT; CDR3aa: CASSPPTARTEAFF
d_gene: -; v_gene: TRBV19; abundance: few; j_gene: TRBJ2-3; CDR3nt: TGTGCCAGTAGTGTAGCCCCCGGGGATACGCAGTATTTT; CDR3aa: CASSVAPGDTQYF
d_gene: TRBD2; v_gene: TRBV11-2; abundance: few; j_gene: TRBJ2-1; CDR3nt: TGTGCCAGCAGCGAAGCGGGGGGGCGTAGGAATGAGCAGTTCTTC; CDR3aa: CASSEAGGRRNEQFF
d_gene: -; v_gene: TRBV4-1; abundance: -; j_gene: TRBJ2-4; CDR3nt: TGCGCCAGCAGCCAAGAGACCAAAAACATTCAGTACTTC; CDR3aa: CASSQETKNIQYF
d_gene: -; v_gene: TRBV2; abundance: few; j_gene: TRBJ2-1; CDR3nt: TGTGCCAGCAGATCGTCCGGATCTGGGAGTAGTGAGCAGTTCTTC; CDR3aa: CASRSSGSGSSEQFF
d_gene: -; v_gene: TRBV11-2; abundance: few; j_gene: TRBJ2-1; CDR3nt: TGTGCCAGCAGCTTATCCGGGGGGCGCTCCTACAATGAGCAGTTCTTC; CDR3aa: CASSLSGGRSYNEQFF
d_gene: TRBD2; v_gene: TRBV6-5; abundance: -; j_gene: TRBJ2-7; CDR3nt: TGTGCCAGCACTCCCCCGGGACTAGCGGGAAAAGAGCAGTACTTC; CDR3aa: CASTPPGLAGKEQYF
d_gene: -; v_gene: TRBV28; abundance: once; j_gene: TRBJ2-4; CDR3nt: TGTGCCAGCAGTTCGATAACAGGGGAAGCGGGGGCGGCCAAAAACATTCAGTACTTC; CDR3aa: CASSSITGEAGAAKNIQYF
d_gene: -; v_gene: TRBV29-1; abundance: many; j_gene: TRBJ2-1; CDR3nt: TGCAGCGTTGACAGGTCAAATGAGCAGTTCTTC; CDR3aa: CSVDRSNEQFF
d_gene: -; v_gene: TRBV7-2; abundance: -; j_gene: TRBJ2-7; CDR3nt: TGTGCCAGCAGCTTACAGGGGCCCAACCCTTACGAGCAGTACTTC; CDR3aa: CASSLQGPNPYEQYF
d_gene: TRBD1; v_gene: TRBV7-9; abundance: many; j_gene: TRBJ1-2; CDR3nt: TGTGCCAGCAGCTTAATCGGGGACAGGGTCAACTATGGCTACACCTTC; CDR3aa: CASSLIGDRVNYGYTF
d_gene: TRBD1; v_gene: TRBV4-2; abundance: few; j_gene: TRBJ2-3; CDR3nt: TGTGCCAGCAGCCTCACCGGGACAGGGGGCGCGGATACGCAGTATTTT; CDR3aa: CASSLTGTGGADTQYF
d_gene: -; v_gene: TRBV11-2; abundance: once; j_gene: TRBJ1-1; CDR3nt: TGTGCCAGCAGCTTTCACACTGAAGCTTTCTTT; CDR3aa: CASSFHTEAFF
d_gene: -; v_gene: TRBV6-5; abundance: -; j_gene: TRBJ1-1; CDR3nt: TGTGCCAGCAGTGCTACAGGAAACACTGAAGCTTTCTTT; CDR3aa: CASSATGNTEAFF
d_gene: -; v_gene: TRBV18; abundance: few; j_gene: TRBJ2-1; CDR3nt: TGTGCCAGCTCACCACCGAGCGTATCCTACAATGAGCAGTTCTTC; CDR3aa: CASSPPSVSYNEQFF
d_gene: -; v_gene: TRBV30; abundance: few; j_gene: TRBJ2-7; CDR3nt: TGTGCCTGGAGTGTATTTCGTCCGACCTACCCTACCGACGAGCAGTACTTC; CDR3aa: CAWSVFRPTYPTDEQYF
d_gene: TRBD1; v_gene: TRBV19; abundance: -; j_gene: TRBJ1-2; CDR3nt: TGTGCCAGTAGCCGACAGGGCCTTCGGGGCTACACCTTC; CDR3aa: CASSRQGLRGYTF
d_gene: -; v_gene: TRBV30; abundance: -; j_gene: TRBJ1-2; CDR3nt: TGTGCCTCCCCCGCCGGGATCGGCTACACCTTC; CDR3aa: CASPAGIGYTF
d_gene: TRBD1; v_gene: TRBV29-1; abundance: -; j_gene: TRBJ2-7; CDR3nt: TGCAGCGTCGTTGACAGGGGGAAGTACGAGCAGTACTTC; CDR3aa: CSVVDRGKYEQYF
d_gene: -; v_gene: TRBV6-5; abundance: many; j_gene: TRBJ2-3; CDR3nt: TGTGCCAGCAGTTACTTAGGTAGCGGGCAGTATTTT; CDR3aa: CASSYLGSGQYF
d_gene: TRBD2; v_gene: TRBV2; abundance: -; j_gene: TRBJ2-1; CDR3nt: TGTGCCAGCAGCGAAATATTTGCGGGGGGGCCCAATGAGCAGTTCTTC; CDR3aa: CASSEIFAGGPNEQFF
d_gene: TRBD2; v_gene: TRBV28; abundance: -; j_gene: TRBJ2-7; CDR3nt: TGTGCCAGCAGTTTTGTAGCGGGAGGTTACGAGCAGTACTTC; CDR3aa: CASSFVAGGYEQYF
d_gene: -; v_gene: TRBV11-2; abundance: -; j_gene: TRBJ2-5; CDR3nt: TGTGCCAGCAGCGCCGGCGCAGTACGAAAGACCCAGTACTTC; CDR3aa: CASSAGAVRKTQYF
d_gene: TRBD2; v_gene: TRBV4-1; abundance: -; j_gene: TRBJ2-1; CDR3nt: TGCGCCAGCAGCCAAGATTGGCGGGAGGTCCTTTCCTACAATGAGCAGTTCTTC; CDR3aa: CASSQDWREVLSYNEQFF
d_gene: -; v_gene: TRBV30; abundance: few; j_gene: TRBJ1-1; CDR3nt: TGTGCCTGGAGTCCAGGGTTCCCCACTGAAGCTTTCTTT; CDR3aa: CAWSPGFPTEAFF
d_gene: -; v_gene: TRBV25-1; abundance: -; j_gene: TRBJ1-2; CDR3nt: TGTGCCAGCAGTCTTTTCGGGGGTTCCTATGGCTACACCTTC; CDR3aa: CASSLFGGSYGYTF
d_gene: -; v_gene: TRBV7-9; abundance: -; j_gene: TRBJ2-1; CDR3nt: TGTGCCAGCAGCTTAGCGTACGTTAGCCGGGGGACAAACAATGAGCAGTTCTTC; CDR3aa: CASSLAYVSRGTNNEQFF
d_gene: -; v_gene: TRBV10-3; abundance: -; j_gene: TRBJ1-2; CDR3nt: TGTGCCATCGCGCAGGAGAACTATGGCTACACCTTC; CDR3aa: CAIAQENYGYTF
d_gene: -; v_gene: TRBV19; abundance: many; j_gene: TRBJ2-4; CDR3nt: TGTGCCAGTAGTGCTCGGGCAGGGGTTGCCAAAAACATTCAGTACTTC; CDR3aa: CASSARAGVAKNIQYF
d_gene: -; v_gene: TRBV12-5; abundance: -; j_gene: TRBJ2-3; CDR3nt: TGTGCTAGTGGTTTGGGACAGGTGGAAGGCACAGATACGCAGTATTTT; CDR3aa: CASGLGQVEGTDTQYF
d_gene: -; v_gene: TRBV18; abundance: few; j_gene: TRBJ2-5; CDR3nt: TGTGCCAGCTCACCAGACACTCAAGAGACCCAGTACTTC; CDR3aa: CASSPDTQETQYF
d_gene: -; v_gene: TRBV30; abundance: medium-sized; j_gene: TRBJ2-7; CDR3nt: TGTGCCTGGAGTGTACGGCTTTACGAGCAGTACTTC; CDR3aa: CAWSVRLYEQYF
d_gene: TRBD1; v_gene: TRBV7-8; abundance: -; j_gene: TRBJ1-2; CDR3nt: TGTGCCACCTCCGGCGGGGACAGGGGGAACTATGGCTACACCTTC; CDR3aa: CATSGGDRGNYGYTF
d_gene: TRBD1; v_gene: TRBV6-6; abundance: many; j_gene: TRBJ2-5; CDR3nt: TGTGCCAGCAGTTTACCGGACAGGGACGAGACCCAGTACTTC; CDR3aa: CASSLPDRDETQYF
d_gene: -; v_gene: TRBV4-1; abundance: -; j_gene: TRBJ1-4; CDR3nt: TGCGCCAGCAGCCAAGTGGACAGTCAAAATGAAAAACTGTTTTTT; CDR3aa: CASSQVDSQNEKLFF
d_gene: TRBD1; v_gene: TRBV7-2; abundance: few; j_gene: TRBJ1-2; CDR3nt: TGTGCCAGCAGCTTAAGCCACAGGGGGGATGGCTACACCTTC; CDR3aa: CASSLSHRGDGYTF
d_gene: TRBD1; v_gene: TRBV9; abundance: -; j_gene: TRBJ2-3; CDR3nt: TGTGCCAGCAGCCCCCGGACAGGGTTGGCAGATACGCAGTATTTT; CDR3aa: CASSPRTGLADTQYF
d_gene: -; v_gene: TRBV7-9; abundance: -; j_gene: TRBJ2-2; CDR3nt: TGTGCCAGCAGCTTAGCGGGTCGTCAGGTCCCCGTAGGGGAGCTGTTTTTT; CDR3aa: CASSLAGRQVPVGELFF
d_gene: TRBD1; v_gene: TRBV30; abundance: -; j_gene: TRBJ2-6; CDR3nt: TGTGCCTGGAGTCCGAGACAGGGAAGATCTGGGGCCAACGTCCTGACTTTC; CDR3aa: CAWSPRQGRSGANVLTF
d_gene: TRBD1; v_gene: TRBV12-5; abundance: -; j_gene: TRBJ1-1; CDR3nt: TGTGCTAGTGGTTTGATGACAGGGGTGAGCACTGAAGCTTTCTTT; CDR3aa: CASGLMTGVSTEAFF
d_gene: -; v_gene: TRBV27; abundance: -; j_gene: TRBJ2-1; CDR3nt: TGTGCCAGCAGTTTAGGGCGACCGGCCCACAATGAGCAGTTCTTC; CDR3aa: CASSLGRPAHNEQFF
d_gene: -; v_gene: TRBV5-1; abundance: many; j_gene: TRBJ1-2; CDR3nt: TGCGCCAGCAGCCCCAGGGAACGGGGAACTAACTATGGCTACACCTTC; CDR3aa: CASSPRERGTNYGYTF
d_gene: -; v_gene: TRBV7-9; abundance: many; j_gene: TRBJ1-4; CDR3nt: TGTGCCAGCAGCCTCCCGAGTTCGACGCAAGAAAAACTGTTTTTT; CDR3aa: CASSLPSSTQEKLFF
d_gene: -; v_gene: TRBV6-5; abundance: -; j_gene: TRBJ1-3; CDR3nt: TGTGCCAGCAAGTACGGAAACACCATATATTTT; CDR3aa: CASKYGNTIYF
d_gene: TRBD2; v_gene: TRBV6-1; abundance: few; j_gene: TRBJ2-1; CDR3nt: TGTGCCAGCAGTGACGGGACTAGTTCCTACAATGAGCAGTTCTTC; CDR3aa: CASSDGTSSYNEQFF